This T cell receptor (beta chain) was sequenced during a study of neurological immune-mediated disorders. This clonotype was observed at least ten times. The V end was cut by 2 bases, the J end by 0 bases, with 5 bases between. This CDR3 region has 13 residues. Germline-derived CDR1 and CDR2 are SEHNR and FQNEAQ (reference sequence). Via MiXCR, TCRdb re-called the 5' RACE reads, giving one row per CDR3 protein. The sample includes about 77,000 distinct CDR3 sequences, approximately 10% of them seen just once. V is TRBV7-9 and J is TRBJ2-7, with D hard to call. The sample consisted of PBMCs. The origin of this receptor is a man aged 45-65 years in good health. CDR3 DNA sequence: TGTGCCAGCAGCTTAATAAGCTCCTACGAGCAGTACTTC. It translates to CASSLISSYEQYF.